This paragraph reports one T cell receptor (beta chain). This sample stems from a study of blood T cell repertoires in COVID-19. Study in general: Researchers got acute and convalescent COVID-19 samples from the United States, Italy and Spain. PBMCs, B-cell-depleted T cells, or T cells were the source of the cDNA or gDNA that made up the material.

CDR1 GTSNPN and CDR2 SVGIG come from the germline V gene (reference sequence). The CDR3 extends over 15 amino acids. The ends were cut back, 1 base at V and 7 bases at J, with 14 bases in the middle. Profiled with immunoSEQ multiplex PCR; TCRdb holds only in-frame clones, not every one. The table shows around 140,000 clones, with roughly four fifths occurring only once. The chain has TRBV30 and TRBJ1-6; D may be TRBD1 (5 bases). Sequences were obtained from peripheral blood. The clonotype was recovered from a woman aged 50 to 65 with active or convalescent COVID-19. The CDR3 DNA reads as TGTGCCTGGAGTGCGTCCAGGGTCGACAATTCACCCCTCCACTTT. This translates into CAWSASRVDNSPLHF. The whole variable domain, filled in from reference TRBV30 and TRBJ1-6, reads SQTIHQWPATLVQPVGSPLSLECTVEGTSNPNLYWYRQAAGRGLQLLFYSVGIGQISSEVPQNLSASRPQDRQFILSSKKLLLSDSGFYLCAWSASRVDNSPLHFGNGTRLTVT.